This entry concerns a single T cell receptor (beta chain). Using immunoSEQ multiplex PCR, the repertoire was profiled, and TCRdb retains in-frame clones only, with some absent. Here the sample spans about 260,000 clones, more than 90% being singletons. The data were taken from a study of blood T cell repertoires in COVID-19. Study details: Acute-phase and convalescent COVID-19 samples originated in the United States, Italy and Spain. The cDNA or gDNA used as material had been derived from T cells, B-cell-depleted T cells, or PBMCs.

The germline V gene has CDR1 SGHTA and CDR2 FQGTGA. The CDR3 loop spans 13 amino acids. Trimming cost V 2 bases and J 6 bases, with 8 bases left between them. The TCR comes from a person between 18 and 35 years old with COVID-19, enrolled during active disease. The specimen sequenced was peripheral blood. This chain connects TRBV7-3 to TRBJ2-4, with D possibly being TRBD1 (5 bases). The CDR3 bases are TGTGCCAGCAGCTTAGAAAGGGGAAACATTCAGTACTTC. Encoded protein: CASSLERGNIQYF.